This T cell receptor beta chain was sequenced in a study of OX40 agonist ivuxolimab in advanced cancers. Trimming shortened V by 10 bases and J by 4 bases, and 21 bases separated the two germline ends. This CDR3 has 15 residues. Per the germline V gene, CDR1 is MNHEY and CDR2 is SMNVEV (reference sequence). Some clones are missing from TCRdb's copy, which holds only in-frame ones; the method was immunoSEQ multiplex PCR. This sample has tens of thousands of clones, with approximately 80% found just once. The sequencing here drew on CD4+ or CD8+ T cells sorted from blood, taken in a trial of the OX40 agonist ivuxolimab. The receptor's source is an adult with an advanced solid tumor such as melanoma, head and neck, liver or kidney cancer. The rearrangement joins TRBV27 to TRBJ2-3; the D gene is possibly TRBD1 (7 bases). CDR3: CATARDREVADTQYF. The CDR3 nucleotides read TGTGCCACCGCCCGAGACAGGGAGGTAGCAGATACGCAGTATTTT.